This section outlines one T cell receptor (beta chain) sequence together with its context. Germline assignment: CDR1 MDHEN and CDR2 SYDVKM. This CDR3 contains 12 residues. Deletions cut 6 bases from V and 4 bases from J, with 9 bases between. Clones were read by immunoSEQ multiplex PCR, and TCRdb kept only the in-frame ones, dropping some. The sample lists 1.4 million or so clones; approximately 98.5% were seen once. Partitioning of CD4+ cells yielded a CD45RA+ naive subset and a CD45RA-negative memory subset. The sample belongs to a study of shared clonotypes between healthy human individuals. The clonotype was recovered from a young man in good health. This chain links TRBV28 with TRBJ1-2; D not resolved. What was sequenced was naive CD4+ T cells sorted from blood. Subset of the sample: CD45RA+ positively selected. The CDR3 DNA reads TGTGCCAGCAGAATTACCGCCTATGGCTACACCTTC. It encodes CASRITAYGYTF.